This TCR beta chain originates from a study of PD-1 blockade in classical Hodgkin lymphoma. Findings and caveats of the study: CD4+ TCR diversity rose significantly by C4D1, and CD8+ TCR diversity did not. Newly diagnosed patients reportedly trailed healthy donors in baseline TCR diversity.

The V gene's germline CDR1 is PRHDT and CDR2 FYEKMQ (reference sequence). V lost 2 bases to trimming and J lost 3 bases; unmatched junction nucleotides: 9. The CDR3 is made up of 17 amino acids. Each patient experienced a relapse that followed autologous stem cell transplantation, and brentuximab vedotin exposure varied. The table lists this clone with a few counts. Its antigen is undetermined. Clones were sequenced by immunoSEQ multiplex PCR, and TCRdb holds only the in-frame ones, with some missing. Found here are about 30,000 clones, around three quarters of them singletons; the top ten hold 4%. This clonotype was sampled from a human donor with classical Hodgkin lymphoma. The starting material was peripheral blood mononuclear cells (PBMCs), obtained before the second cycle of nivolumab. V gene TRBV13 combines with J gene TRBJ2-3, with 9 bases identical to TRBD2. The CDR3 reads CASSLSRREGLTDTQYF. CDR3 nucleotide sequence: TGTGCCAGCAGCTTAAGTCGGCGGGAGGGCCTGACAGATACGCAGTATTTT.